This T cell receptor beta chain was sequenced for a study of T cell changes during pregnancy in multiple sclerosis. V lost 0 bases and J lost 3; bases outside the gene matches: 2. Germline V gene data show CDR1 as MNHEY and CDR2 as SMNVEV (reference sequence). The CDR3 totals 15 residues. The table came from immunoSEQ multiplex PCR; TCRdb's copy has only in-frame clones and leaves some out. This table has approximately 68,000 clones, approximately 89% appearing once. The TCR sequence derives from a female donor with multiple sclerosis, enrolled in a pregnancy study. V is TRBV27 and J is TRBJ2-7, with 10 bases fitting TRBD2. The sequencing here drew on peripheral blood, taken in the second trimester of pregnancy. The CDR3 reads CASSLSLAGDYEQYF. CDR3 sequence (DNA): TGTGCCAGCAGTTTATCTCTAGCGGGGGACTACGAGCAGTACTTC.